The entry below describes one T cell receptor beta chain. No antigen is known for it. The donors were part of the validation cohort, which consisted of 120 subjects and was separate from the first cohort of 666 subjects. TCRdb's table, derived via immunoSEQ multiplex PCR, lists solely in-frame clones and lacks some. The sample consists of about 150,000 clones, approximately 80% of them appearing once. This sample is part of a study of cytomegalovirus exposure and HLA in healthy donors. Study results and limitations: The CMV antigen specificity of a few CMV-associated chains was confirmed through in vitro analysis.

The CDR3 covers 15 residues. Trimming cost V 10 bases and J 5 bases, with 23 bases left between them. CDR1 is SNHLY and CDR2 is FYNNEI in the germline V gene. The gene calls are TRBV2 and TRBJ1-1; maybe TRBD1 (6 bases). The sequence was collected from a man aged 25-45 years in good health and CMV-seropositive. What was sequenced was PBMCs. The CDR3 DNA follows: TGTGCCACCGCCGACGGAACAGGGATTTGGACTGAAGCTTTCTTT. Translation: CATADGTGIWTEAFF.